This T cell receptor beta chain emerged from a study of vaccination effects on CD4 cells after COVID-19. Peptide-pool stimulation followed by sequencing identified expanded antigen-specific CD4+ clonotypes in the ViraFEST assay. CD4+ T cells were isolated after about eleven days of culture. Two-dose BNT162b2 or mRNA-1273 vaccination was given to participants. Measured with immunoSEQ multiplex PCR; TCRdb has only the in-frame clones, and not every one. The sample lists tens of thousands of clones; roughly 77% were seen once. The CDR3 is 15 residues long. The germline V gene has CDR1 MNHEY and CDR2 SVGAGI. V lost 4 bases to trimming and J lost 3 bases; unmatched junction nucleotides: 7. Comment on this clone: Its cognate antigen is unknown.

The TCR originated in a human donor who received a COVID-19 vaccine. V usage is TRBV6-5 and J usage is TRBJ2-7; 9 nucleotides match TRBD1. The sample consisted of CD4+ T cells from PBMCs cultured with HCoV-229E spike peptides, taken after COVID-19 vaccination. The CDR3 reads CASSSAGTGSYEQYF. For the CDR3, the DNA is TGTGCCAGCAGTTCCGCCGGGACAGGGAGCTACGAGCAGTACTTC.